The rows below give T cell receptor beta chains drawn from one sample of a study of human CD4 T cells and Enterobacteriaceae. TCRdb's copy holds only in-frame clones and misses some; the assay was immunoSEQ multiplex PCR. The repertoire holds under 1,500 clones, 40% to 65% seen once, with over 30% in the top ten. Sequenced: bacteria-reactive CD4+ T cells grown in culture. The receptors here all came from a human donor in good health. Each CDR3 is given with its conserved first and last residue. The D gene is left open where the match is weak. Some rows have no size entry. The others give once, few or many, or a class for an expanded clone.

v_call	d_call	clone_size	j_call	cdr3_nt	cdr3_aa
TRBV4-3	NA	NA	TRBJ2-1	TGCGCCAGCAGCCAAGATAGGCGGGCCTACAATGAGCAGTTCTTC	CASSQDRRAYNEQFF
TRBV5-1	NA	NA	TRBJ2-3	TGCGCCAGCAGCGTGTCCAGCACAGATACGCAGTATTTT	CASSVSSTDTQYF
TRBV5-1	TRBD2	NA	TRBJ2-7	TGCGCCAGCAGCTCAGGAGCGGGAGGGGGGTACGAGCAGTACTTC	CASSSGAGGGYEQYF
TRBV27	TRBD2	few	TRBJ2-7	TGTGCCAGCTCCGGGACTAGCAGTTACGAGCAGTACTTC	CASSGTSSYEQYF
TRBV11-2	NA	NA	TRBJ2-5	TGTGCCAGCAGCAGATCTCAAGAGACCCAGTACTTC	CASSRSQETQYF
TRBV6-4	NA	NA	TRBJ1-1	TGTGCCAGCAGTGAAGGGATCGCAGGGCAAACTGAAGCTTTCTTT	CASSEGIAGQTEAFF
TRBV9	NA	NA	TRBJ1-2	TGTGCCAGCAGAGTCGCCTTGGGGCCCTACTATGGCTACACCTTC	CASRVALGPYYGYTF
TRBV9	NA	NA	TRBJ2-1	TGTGCCAGCAGCATCTGGGACATCTCCTACAATGAGCAGTTCTTC	CASSIWDISYNEQFF
TRBV2	NA	NA	TRBJ1-6	TGTGCCAGCAGTGAAAGGGCCTTTAATTCACCCCTCCACTTT	CASSERAFNSPLHF
TRBV27	TRBD2	NA	TRBJ2-7	TGTGCCAGCAGCAAGACTAGCGGGAGGAGGGACTACGAGCAGTACTTC	CASSKTSGRRDYEQYF
TRBV6-1	NA	NA	TRBJ1-2	TGTGCCAGCAGTGAGAGAGAAGGGTTCTATGGCTACACCTTC	CASSEREGFYGYTF
TRBV10-2	NA	NA	TRBJ2-3	TGCGCCAGCAGTGGACTAGGTCGCACAGATACGCAGTATTTT	CASSGLGRTDTQYF
TRBV7-4	NA	NA	TRBJ1-2	TGTGCCAGCAGCTCGGGGAGTTCTAACTATGGCTACACCTTC	CASSSGSSNYGYTF
TRBV7-9	NA	NA	TRBJ1-1	TGTGCCAGCAGCTTAGATTTGGCGGTAGCTGAAGCTTTCTTT	CASSLDLAVAEAFF
TRBV30	TRBD1	NA	TRBJ1-2	TGTGCCTGGAGTGGACAGGGCGGGGGTTTTGCTGGCTACACCTTC	CAWSGQGGGFAGYTF
TRBV7-2	TRBD1	few	TRBJ1-5	TGTGCCAGCAGCTCCCCAGGACAGGGAAGGAATCAGCCCCAGCATTTT	CASSSPGQGRNQPQHF
TRBV5-1	TRBD1	NA	TRBJ2-2	TGCGCCAGCAGCTGGGGGACAGTCGGGGCCGGGGAGCTGTTTTTT	CASSWGTVGAGELFF